One and the same sample provided the 14 T cell receptor beta chains below, sequenced in a study of blood T cells in healthy people across ages. PCR was performed a second time for 7 to 11 cycles using a sample-barcoded 5' primer and a J-beta primer mix. TCRdb recomputed calls from the 5' RACE reads with MiXCR, one row per CDR3 protein. The sample has fewer than 900,000 distinct CDR3 sequences, approximately 39% seen once; the top ten hold 20% to 25%. What was sequenced was blood. These receptors came from a woman aged 55-70 years in good health.

CDR3 coding DNA: TGTGCCAGCAGCTTAGGGGAGGGAAAGGCCAAAAACATTCAGTACTTC. Encoded protein: CASSLGEGKAKNIQYF. This chain links TRBV7-9 with TRBJ2-4, with TRBD2 identical over 7 bases. Germline CDR1 is SEHNR and CDR2 is FQNEAQ (reference sequence). The CDR3 runs to 16 residues. V was pared by 1 base and J by 1 base, with 4 bases of the junction left unmatched. The variable domain in full, completed from reference TRBV7-9 and TRBJ2-4, reads DTGVSQNPRHKITKRGQNVTFRCDPISEHNRLYWYRQTLGQGPEFLTYFQNEAQLEKSRLLSDRFSAERPKGSFSTLEIQRTEQGDSAMYLCASSLGEGKAKNIQYFGAGTRLSVL.

This chain uses TRBV6-6 with TRBJ2-1; 8 nucleotides align to TRBD1. CDR1 is MNHNY, CDR2 SVGAGI, per germline (reference sequence). CDR3 length: 13 residues. Trimming took 6 bases from V and 6 from J; bases not matched to a gene: 4. CDR3 coding DNA: TGTGCCAGCAGAAACGGACAGGGCAATGAGCAGTTCTTC. Translating it yields CASRNGQGNEQFF.

The V gene is TRBV7-9, the J gene TRBJ2-5; unclear D gene. This CDR3 has 13 amino acids. Germline CDR1 SEHNR, CDR2 FQNEAQ (reference sequence). The V end was cut by 5 bases, the J end by 5 bases, with 12 bases between. The CDR3 spells CASSRAERETQYF. DNA for the CDR3: TGTGCCAGCAGCCGGGCGGAAAGGGAGACCCAGTACTTC.

The chain is built from TRBV2 and TRBJ2-1; D may match TRBD1 or TRBD2 (5 bases each). V was cut by 1 base and J by 15 bases, with 16 bases left in between. The CDR3 has 13 residues. In germline, CDR1 is SNHLY, CDR2 FYNNEI. CDR3 bases: TGTGCCAGCAGTGAAGTGGGACCCCCGAAGGGGTTCTTC. This gives the protein CASSEVGPPKGFF.

This clonotype was detected ten times or more. This sequence joins TRBV6-2 or TRBV6-3 and TRBJ2-1; unclear D gene. The germline V gene encodes CDR1 MNHEY and CDR2 SVGEGT. The CDR3 has 11 amino acids. Deletions cut 7 bases from V and 8 bases from J, with 9 bases between. CDR3 sequence: CASTLRDEQFF. CDR3 DNA sequence: TGTGCCAGCACCCTACGGGATGAGCAGTTCTTC.

The rearrangement uses TRBV12-3 or TRBV12-4 and TRBJ2-1; 13 bases fit TRBD2. Trimming removed 6 bases from V and 5 bases from J; junction bases left unmatched: 4. There are 15 residues in the CDR3. The CDR3 region is CASRVGLAGNNEQFF. CDR3 nucleotide sequence: TGTGCCAGCAGAGTGGGACTAGCGGGAAACAATGAGCAGTTCTTC.

The CDR3 sequence is CASSTGQGARGEQFF. In nucleotides, the CDR3 is TGTGCCAGCAGCACGGGACAGGGGGCGCGGGGTGAGCAGTTCTTC. The chain recombines TRBV9 with TRBJ2-1; 12 positions agree with TRBD1. Per the germline V gene, CDR1 is SGDLS and CDR2 is YYNGEE. This CDR3 has 15 amino acids. V shed 4 bases, J shed 9 bases, and the junction held 8 bases outside the gene matches.

This clonotype was observed many times. The V call is TRBV25-1, the J call TRBJ2-7; 7 bases map to TRBD1. Trimming at V came to 0 bases and at J to 3 bases, leaving 5 bases not matched to a gene. Germline V lookup: CDR1 MGHDK, CDR2 SYGVNS. The length of the CDR3 is 15 residues. The CDR3 region has the DNA TGTGCCAGCAGTGAATACTGGGGACAGAGCTACGAGCAGTACTTC. It yields the protein CASSEYWGQSYEQYF.

This clonotype came up a few times. V gene TRBV9 combines with J gene TRBJ2-5, with D possibly TRBD2 on 6 matching bases. The germline V and J ends were trimmed by 0 bases and 1 base, with 10 bases remaining between them. CDR1 and CDR2 (germline): SGDLS, YYNGEE. The length of the CDR3 is 15 residues. For the CDR3, the DNA is TGTGCCAGCAGCGTAGCATCCGGGGGCCAAGAGACCCAGTACTTC. Translation gives CASSVASGGQETQYF.

Here the CDR3 reads CASSLVSGTVDDEQFF. The CDR3 nucleotides are TGTGCCAGCAGTTTAGTGTCCGGGACAGTTGACGATGAGCAGTTCTTC. The chain combines TRBV12-3 or TRBV12-4 with TRBJ2-1; TRBD1 matches 7 bases. The V and J ends lost 1 base and 8 bases, in that order; junction bases with no gene match: 11. The CDR3 covers 16 residues.

The chain has TRBV18 and TRBJ2-1, with 7 bases fitting TRBD1. Trimming cost V 0 bases and J 8 bases; bases outside gene matches: 13. This CDR3 is built from 17 residues. Germline V CDR1 and CDR2: KGHSH, LQKENI. The CDR3 DNA reads as TGTGCCAGCTCACCACCGGGACAGTCCATTCCAGTCCATGAGCAGTTCTTC. It translates to CASSPPGQSIPVHEQFF.

In this sample, this clonotype turned up a few times. This chain connects TRBV6-5 to TRBJ1-6; 9 positions agree with TRBD1. The germline gives CDR1 MNHEY, CDR2 SVGAGI. CDR3 size: 15 residues. After removal of 7 bases from V and 6 bases from J, the junction contained 7 bases not matched to a gene. CDR3 sequence: CASTRAGQGNSPLHF. The DNA for the CDR3 is TGTGCCAGCACCCGAGCGGGACAGGGTAATTCACCCCTCCACTTT.

The chain has TRBV20-1 and TRBJ2-7, with 15 bases aligning to TRBD2. With V trimmed by 5 bases and J by 0 bases, 5 bases remained unmatched. This CDR3 spans 16 amino acids. Germline V gives CDR1 DFQATT, CDR2 SNEGSKA (reference sequence). DNA for the CDR3: TGCAGTGCTGGGACTAGCGGGGGGCGTAGCTCCTACGAGCAGTACTTC. This gives the protein CSAGTSGGRSSYEQYF.

This clonotype has only a few counts. The gene calls are TRBV28 and TRBJ1-5, with D tentatively TRBD1 (5 bases). The CDR3 is made up of 14 amino acids. V lost 3 bases to trimming and J lost 10 bases, with 16 bases between them. The germline V gene encodes CDR1 MDHEN and CDR2 SYDVKM. The CDR3, as DNA: TGTGCCAGCAGTTTTGGGACCCTGAACAGCCCCCAGCATTTT. It yields the protein CASSFGTLNSPQHF.